This T cell receptor (beta chain) stems from a study of multiple sclerosis patients with progressive multifocal leukoencephalopathy (dated 2019 in TCRdb). With regard to the full study: Peripheral T and B cells were examined in MS patients who developed PML (4 under natalizumab, 1 after alemtuzumab) and in treated patients who did not develop PML. Two natalizumab-treated patients who later developed PML were followed longitudinally from before therapy through 6 and 12 months to PML onset. The goal was to find JC virus-specific or public T-cell expansions that arose at the time of PML onset. Results the study describes overall, beyond this receptor: When PML developed, neither common TRBV or TRBJ gene usage nor preferential TRBV-TRBJ pairings were detected. Only PML patients had TRB clones above 0.5% frequency, but the clones expanded at PML onset were already present before and during natalizumab therapy. Because of the small, descriptive cohort, whether findings reflect JC virus infection or general immunocompromise remained unclear. Less diverse TRB repertoires in most PML patients were suggested by lower normalized Shannon entropy, whereas values near 1 were observed in the natalizumab-treated controls. Analysis was limited to peripheral blood, even though cerebrospinal fluid or brain lymphocytes might be more informative for natalizumab-associated PML.

Compared with germline, V lacks 5 bases and J lacks 3 bases; bases without a gene match: 12. Per the germline V gene, SGHTA is the CDR1 and FQGNSA is the CDR2. From its cysteine to its phenylalanine, the CDR3 spans 16 amino acids. Here the CDR3 DNA is all that survives: 48 bases in frame from base 1. Notes on this clone: Its recognized antigen is unknown. One base away there is no much larger clone; base qualities are not given.

Libraries came from the immunoSEQ multiplex PCR assay. Each PCR was spiked with synthetic inline TR CDR3 controls spanning all V-J pairings to estimate template counts and remove amplification bias. Reads went through processing to reduce amplification and sequencing bias, and quantification was done against synthetic TR CDR3 analogs. The authors processed their data as follows. In ImmunoSEQ Analyzer, raw data were processed so that out-of-frame sequences and CDR3s with stop codons were removed, with gene names following IMGT nomenclature. Repertoire diversity was summarized as normalized Shannon entropy, defined as 1 minus Pielou's evenness. TRB sequences were considered identical only when V gene, J gene and CDR3 were shared. Public PML clonotypes were CDR3s found in two or more PML-onset samples but not found earlier, in controls, or in public databases. Skylign with the observed count method was used to analyze CDR3 amino acid composition at each position. TCRdb took over this immuneACCESS table, retaining in-frame rearrangements with V and J assigned. Such tables are incomplete; in checked studies, under half of the missing clones stem from an unresolved V gene, and the remainder is unexplained. The DNA was the basis for D and trimming; V, J and clone size are from that table. Counted in this sample were 29,000 or so clones; nearly 90% of them appeared once. The top ten clones comprise over 1.2% of the sample.

The sample's time point label is to be understood as: more than five months of natalizumab therapy. This specimen's treatment or condition label, interpreted: on natalizumab therapy at sampling. All listed patients had previously received interferon beta, and all PML patients were female. Blood samples at T1 and T2 were obtained at 6 and 12 months of natalizumab therapy, respectively. Ficoll-Hypaque density gradient centrifugation was used to isolate peripheral blood mononuclear cells. The sample in question was PBMCs, obtained from a patient treated with natalizumab. The chain uses TRBV7-2 and TRBJ2-7; 8 central bases correspond to TRBD2. The clonotype comes from a human donor with multiple sclerosis. The nucleotide sequence reads as follows: TGTGCCAGCAGCCTCCTCGGGGCGGGAGGAAGCTACGAGCAGTACTTC. This yields the protein CASSLLGAGGSYEQYF.